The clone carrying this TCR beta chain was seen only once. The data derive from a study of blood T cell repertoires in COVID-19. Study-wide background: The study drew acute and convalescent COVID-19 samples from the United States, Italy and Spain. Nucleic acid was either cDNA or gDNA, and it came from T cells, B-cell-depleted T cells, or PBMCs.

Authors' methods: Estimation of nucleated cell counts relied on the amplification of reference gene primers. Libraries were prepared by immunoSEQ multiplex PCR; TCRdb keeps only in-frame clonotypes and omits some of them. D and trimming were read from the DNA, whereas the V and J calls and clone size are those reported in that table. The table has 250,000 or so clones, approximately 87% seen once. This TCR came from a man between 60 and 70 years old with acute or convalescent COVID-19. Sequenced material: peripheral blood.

CDR3 region: CATSATNSNQPQHF. The DNA for the CDR3 is TGTGCCACCAGCGCAACTAATAGCAATCAGCCCCAGCATTTT. V and J are TRBV15 and TRBJ1-5, with D hard to call. The CDR3 length is 14 residues. The germline gives CDR1 LNHNV, CDR2 YYDKDF (reference sequence). V was trimmed by 5 bases and J by 0 bases, leaving 8 bases between them. The full variable domain, its missing parts supplied by reference TRBV15 and TRBJ1-5, is DAMVIQNPRYQVTQFGKPVTLSCSQTLNHNVMYWYQQKSSQAPKLLFHYYDKDFNNEADTPDNFQSRRPNTSFCFLDIRSPGLGDTAMYLCATSATNSNQPQHFGDGTRLSIL.